This T cell receptor (beta chain) emerged from a study of regulatory T cells in long-lasting Graves disease. Construction of the TCR beta libraries employed iRepertoire HTBI primers in conjunction with Arm-PCR of CDR3 regions. TCRdb redid the calling of the multiplex PCR reads with MiXCR, one entry per CDR3 protein. Among about 220,000 distinct CDR3 sequences listed, roughly 18% were seen once. This CDR3 is 16 amino acids long. Per germline, CDR1 SGHRS and CDR2 YFSETQ. This clonotype ranks as medium-sized. The junction departs from germline at one end; a sequencing error may be responsible. Noted time point: newly diagnosed GD, antithyroid drugs for less than 3 months. The authors made the TCR library using RNA they extracted from PBMCs.

This chain links TRBV5-1 with TRBJ1-1; 12 bases agree with TRBD1. The source of this sequence is a female donor with Graves disease. The sequenced sample was peripheral blood mononuclear cells (PBMCs), obtained at new diagnosis, from a patient treated with antithyroid drugs. DNA for the CDR3: TGTGCCAGCAGCCGGGACAGGGGGCAATTGAACACTGAAGCTTTCTTT. Protein sequence: CASSRDRGQLNTEAFF.